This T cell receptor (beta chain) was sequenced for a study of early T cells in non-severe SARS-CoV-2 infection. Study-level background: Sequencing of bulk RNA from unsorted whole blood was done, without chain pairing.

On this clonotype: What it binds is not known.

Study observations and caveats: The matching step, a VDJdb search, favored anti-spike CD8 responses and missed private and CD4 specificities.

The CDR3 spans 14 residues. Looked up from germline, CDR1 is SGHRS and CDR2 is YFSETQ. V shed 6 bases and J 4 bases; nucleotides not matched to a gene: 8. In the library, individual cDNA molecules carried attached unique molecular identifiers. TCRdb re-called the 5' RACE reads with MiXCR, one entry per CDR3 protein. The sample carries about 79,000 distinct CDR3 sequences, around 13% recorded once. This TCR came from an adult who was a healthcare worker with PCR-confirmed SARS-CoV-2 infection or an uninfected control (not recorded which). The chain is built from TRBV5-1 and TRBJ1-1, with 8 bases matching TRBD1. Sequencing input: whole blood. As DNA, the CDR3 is TGCGCCAGCACCCAGGGGGCTCAGGCCACTGAAGCTTTCTTT. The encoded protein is CASTQGAQATEAFF.